Here is one T cell receptor beta chain with its context. The target antigen is unknown. Here immunoSEQ multiplex PCR was the method, and the copy in TCRdb shows in-frame clones only, minus some. The sample lists about 340,000 clones; over 90% were seen once. This sample stems from a study of brain T cells in children with intractable seizures. Study outcomes and limitations: Patients' HCMV serostatus was unknown; virus specificity rests on CDR3 similarity alone. Pre- and post-surgery blood differed in depth, so pre-surgery absences may be undersampling.

V lost 0 bases and J lost 0, with 8 bases in between. The CDR3 runs 15 residues. Germline CDR1 is KGHSH and CDR2 is LQKENI. Time point in this sample: blood from clinic visit 5 months post-surgery; TSC patient then seizure free. Sequencing was limited to surgery cases with top T cell transcript signatures in brain tissue. Patients received at least one anti-epileptic drug before surgery. This chain links TRBV18 with TRBJ1-2; D is undetermined. The source of this sequence is a boy younger than two with tuberous sclerosis and intractable seizures. The sample in question was peripheral blood, obtained 5 to 6 months after surgery. CDR3: CASSPPPVANYGYTF. Written as DNA, the CDR3 is TGTGCCAGCTCACCACCGCCAGTAGCTAACTATGGCTACACCTTC. Drawing the rest from reference TRBV18 and TRBJ1-2, the complete variable domain is NAGVMQNPRHLVRRRGQEARLRCSPMKGHSHVYWYRQLPEEGLKFMVYLQKENIIDESGMPKERFSAEFPKEGPSILRIQQVVRGDSAAYFCASSPPPVANYGYTFGSGTRLTVV.